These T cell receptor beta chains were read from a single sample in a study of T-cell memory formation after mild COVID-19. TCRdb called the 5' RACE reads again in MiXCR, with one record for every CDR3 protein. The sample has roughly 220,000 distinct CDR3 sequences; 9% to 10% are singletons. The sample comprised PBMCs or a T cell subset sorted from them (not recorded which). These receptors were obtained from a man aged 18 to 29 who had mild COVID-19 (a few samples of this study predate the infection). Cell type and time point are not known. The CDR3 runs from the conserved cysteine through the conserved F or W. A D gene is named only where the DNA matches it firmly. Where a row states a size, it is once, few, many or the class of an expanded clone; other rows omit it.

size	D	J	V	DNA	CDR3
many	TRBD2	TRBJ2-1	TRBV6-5	TGTGCCAGCAGTTCCCACCTAGCGGGGGTCGGGAATGAGCAGTTCTTC	CASSSHLAGVGNEQFF
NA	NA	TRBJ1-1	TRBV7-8	TGTGCCAGCAGGGTGGACACTGAAGCTTTCTTT	CASRVDTEAFF
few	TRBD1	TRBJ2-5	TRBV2	TGTGCCAGCAGGGCGACAGGGGGGTCCCAGTACTTC	CASRATGGSQYF
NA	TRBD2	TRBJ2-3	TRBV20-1	TGCAGTGCTTGGACTAGCGGGGGGGCCGATACGCAGTATTTT	CSAWTSGGADTQYF
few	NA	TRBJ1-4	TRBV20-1	TGCAGTGCTACAGGACAGCCTCCTAGAGAAAAACTGTTTTTT	CSATGQPPREKLFF
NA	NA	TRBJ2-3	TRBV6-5	TGTGCCAGCACCGTGAGGGGGTCTGGTACGCAGTATTTT	CASTVRGSGTQYF
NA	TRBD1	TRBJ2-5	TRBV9	TGTGCCAGCAGCGCTGCGACAGGGGTTGGAGAGACCCAGTACTTC	CASSAATGVGETQYF
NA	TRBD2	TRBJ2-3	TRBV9	TGTGCCAGCAGCGTAGGGGGACTAGGATTCGCGGATACGCAGTATTTT	CASSVGGLGFADTQYF
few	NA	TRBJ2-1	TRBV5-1	TGCGCCAGCAGCTTGGGTTATGAGCAGTTCTTC	CASSLGYEQFF
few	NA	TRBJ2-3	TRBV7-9	TGTGCCAGCAGCCGAACGACTTCGGGATACGCAACGCAGTATTTT	CASSRTTSGYATQYF
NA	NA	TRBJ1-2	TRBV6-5	TGTGCCAGCAGTTACGCAGGCCGAGGCTACACCTTC	CASSYAGRGYTF
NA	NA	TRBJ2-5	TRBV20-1	TGCAGTGCTAGAGATCGCACTTCTTTCGAGGAGACCCAGTACTTC	CSARDRTSFEETQYF
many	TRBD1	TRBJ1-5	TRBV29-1	TGCAGCGTTGACAGGGGGCATCAGCCCCAGCATTTT	CSVDRGHQPQHF
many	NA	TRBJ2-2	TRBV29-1	TGCAGCGTTAGTTGGGCAGGGATAGCCGGGGAGCTGTTTTTT	CSVSWAGIAGELFF
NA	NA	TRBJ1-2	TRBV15	TGTGCCACCAGCAGGTCAGATAGCGAGGGGAGCTACACCTTC	CATSRSDSEGSYTF
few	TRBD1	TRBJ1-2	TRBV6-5	TGTGCCAGCAGACCCACGACAGGGCCTGGAGATGGCTACACCTTC	CASRPTTGPGDGYTF
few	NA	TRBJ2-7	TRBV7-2	TGTGCCAGCAGCCTTAGCGCATCCTACGAGCAGTACTTC	CASSLSASYEQYF
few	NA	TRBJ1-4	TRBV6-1	TGTGCCAGCAGAGGAAGCTGGGCTAATGAAAAACTGTTTTTT	CASRGSWANEKLFF
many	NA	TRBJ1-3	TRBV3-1	TGTGCCAGCAGCCGAGGGTGGGACACCATATATTTT	CASSRGWDTIYF
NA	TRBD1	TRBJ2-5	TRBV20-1	TGCAGTGCTCGTGCCGGCACAGGGGAAGAGACCCAGTACTTC	CSARAGTGEETQYF
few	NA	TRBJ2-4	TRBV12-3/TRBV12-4	TGTGCCAGCACCGTCTGGGCGACGGACATTCAGTACTTC	CASTVWATDIQYF
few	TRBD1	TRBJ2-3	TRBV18	TGTGCCAGCTCACCACCGGACAGGGGGTCGCTCACAGATACGCAGTATTTT	CASSPPDRGSLTDTQYF
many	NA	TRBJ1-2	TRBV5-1	TGCGCCAGCAGCCCCTCCAACAGGGCAGAAAGTGGCTACACCTTC	CASSPSNRAESGYTF
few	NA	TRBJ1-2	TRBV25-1	TGTGCCAGCAGTGTAGGGGGACGCGGCTACACCTTC	CASSVGGRGYTF
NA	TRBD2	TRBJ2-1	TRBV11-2	TGTGCCAGCAGCGAACCACTAGGGCGGGGGGACAATGAGCAGTTCTTC	CASSEPLGRGDNEQFF
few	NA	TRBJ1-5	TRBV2	TGTGCCAGCAGTGATAGGGTCAGTAGCAATCAGCCCCAGCATTTT	CASSDRVSSNQPQHF
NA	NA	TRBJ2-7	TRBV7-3	TGTGCCAGCAGCATAGGACCAAGCTCCTACGAGCAGTACTTC	CASSIGPSSYEQYF
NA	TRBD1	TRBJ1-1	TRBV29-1	TGCAGCGTTGAAGTCCAGATCAGGGGGGCTGAAGCTTTCTTT	CSVEVQIRGAEAFF
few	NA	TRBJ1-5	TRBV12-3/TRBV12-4	TGTGCCAGCAGTTTGAGGGCAGGGGCTGAGCCCCAGCATTTT	CASSLRAGAEPQHF
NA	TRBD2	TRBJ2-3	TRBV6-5	TGTGCCAGCAGTTATCTCCCCGCGGACGTAGCGGGGGGTTGGGATACGCAGTATTTT	CASSYLPADVAGGWDTQYF
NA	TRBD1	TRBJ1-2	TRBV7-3	TGTGCCAGCAGCCCAACTTCGACGGGACAGGGCTATGGCTACACCTTC	CASSPTSTGQGYGYTF
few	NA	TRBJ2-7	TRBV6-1	TGTGCCAGCAGTGCACAGGGGAGGGAGCAGTACTTC	CASSAQGREQYF
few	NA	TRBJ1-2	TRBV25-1	TGTGCCAGCAGCGTGGGTGGGAGCAACTATGGCTACACCTTC	CASSVGGSNYGYTF
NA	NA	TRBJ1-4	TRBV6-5	TGTGCCAGCCGCGGGATAACTAATGAAAAACTGTTTTTT	CASRGITNEKLFF
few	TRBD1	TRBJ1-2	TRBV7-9	TGTGCCAGCAGTCGACAGGGGGCAGGGTATGGCTACACCTTC	CASSRQGAGYGYTF
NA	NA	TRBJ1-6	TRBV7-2	TGTGCCAGCAGCTTTTATAAGGGTGATTCCCTCCACTTT	CASSFYKGDSLHF
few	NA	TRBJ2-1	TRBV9	TGTGCCAGCAGCCCCGGTCCACGGCGGTCCTACTACAATGAGCAGTTCTTC	CASSPGPRRSYYNEQFF
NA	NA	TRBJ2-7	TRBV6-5	TGTGCCAGCAGTTACTTCGACGGATACGAGCAGTACTTC	CASSYFDGYEQYF
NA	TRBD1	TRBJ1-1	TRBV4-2	TGTGCCAGCAGCCGAATACAGATCAGGGGGTGGGACACTGAAGCTTTCTTT	CASSRIQIRGWDTEAFF
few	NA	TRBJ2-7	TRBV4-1	TGCGCCAGCAGCCACTATCCAGCGGTTCACTCCTACGAGCAGTACTTC	CASSHYPAVHSYEQYF
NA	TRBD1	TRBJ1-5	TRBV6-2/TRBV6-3	TGTGCCAGCAGTCACGGGGGCGCAGGGGGAAATCAGCCCCAGCATTTT	CASSHGGAGGNQPQHF
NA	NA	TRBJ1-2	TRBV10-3	TGTGCCATCAGTGACTTGACTACCGGGACCTATGGCTACACCTTC	CAISDLTTGTYGYTF
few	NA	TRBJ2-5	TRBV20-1	TGCAGTGCTAGAGATGGGTCGAGAGCTGAGGAGACCCAGTACTTC	CSARDGSRAEETQYF
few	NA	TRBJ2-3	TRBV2	TGTGCCAGCAGTGAAAGGTTAAGGGGCTCAGATACGCAGTATTTT	CASSERLRGSDTQYF
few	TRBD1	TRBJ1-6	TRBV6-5	TGTGCCAGCAGAGACAGGGGTTCACCCCTCCACTTT	CASRDRGSPLHF
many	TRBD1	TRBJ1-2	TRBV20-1	TGCAGTGCAAGGAGAGACAGGGGAGGCTATGGCTACACCTTC	CSARRDRGGYGYTF
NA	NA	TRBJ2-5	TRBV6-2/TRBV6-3	TGTGCCAGCAGTTTAATCGGTCGAGAGACCCAGTACTTC	CASSLIGRETQYF
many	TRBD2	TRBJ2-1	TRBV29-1	TGCAGCGCCCATACTAGCGGGGGGTCCAATGAGCAGTTCTTC	CSAHTSGGSNEQFF
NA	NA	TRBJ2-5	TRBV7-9	TGTGCCAGCAGCTCCTATCTCAGGGTTCAAGAGACCCAGTACTTC	CASSSYLRVQETQYF